The 12 T cell receptor beta chains below come from one sample, sequenced in a study of technical replicates of blood from a few donors. Generated by immunoSEQ multiplex PCR, the TCRdb table keeps only in-frame clones and is missing some. The sample records tens of thousands of clones, roughly 94% being singletons. What was sequenced was T cells isolated from PBMCs. Source of these receptors: a human donor in good health.

V gene TRBV5-4 combines with J gene TRBJ1-2; no reliable D call. The CDR3 loop spans 14 amino acids. The germline gives CDR1 SGHNT, CDR2 YYREEE (reference sequence). Trimming pared 6 bases from V and 6 bases from J, leaving 18 bases between. For the CDR3, the DNA is TGTGCCAGCACATGGTCGCGGGGAGTAAATGGCTACACCTTC. The encoded protein is CASTWSRGVNGYTF.

V gene TRBV25-1 combines with J gene TRBJ2-3; 7 nucleotides match TRBD1. J was trimmed by 7 bases and V by 7 bases; bases with no gene match: 20. Germline CDR1 MGHDK, CDR2 SYGVNS. The CDR3 has 17 residues. The CDR3 bases are TGTGCCAGCAACCCGACCTTCGGGACAGACATAACTTATACGCAGTATTTT. It encodes CASNPTFGTDITYTQYF.

V usage is TRBV6-5 and J usage is TRBJ2-1; D ambiguous. The CDR3 is 15 residues long. Trimming cost V 5 bases and J 4 bases, with 15 bases left between them. Germline V lookup: CDR1 MNHEY, CDR2 SVGAGI. The CDR3 loop reads CASSMSLEVYNEQFF. In DNA form, the CDR3 reads TGTGCCAGCAGTATGAGTTTAGAGGTTTACAATGAGCAGTTCTTC.

The chain combines TRBV10-1 with TRBJ1-3, with no clear D. Deletions cut 9 bases from V and 1 base from J, with 10 bases between. This CDR3 is built from 13 residues. CDR1 and CDR2 from the germline V gene are WNHNN and SYGVQD (reference sequence). The DNA for the CDR3 is TGCGCCAGTTCTCAGGCGTCTGGAAACACCATATATTTT. Its protein product is CASSQASGNTIYF.

The chain couples TRBV7-9 to TRBJ2-7, with 8 nucleotides matching TRBD2. Germline V CDR1 and CDR2: SEHNR, FQNEAQ (reference sequence). CDR3 length: 14 amino acids. Trimming removed 5 bases from V and 1 base from J; junction bases left unmatched: 4. The CDR3 nucleotides are TGTGCCAGCAGCCTTAGCGGGACTTCCTACGAGCAGTACTTC. Protein: CASSLSGTSYEQYF.

The gene calls are TRBV28 and TRBJ1-1; 7 bases line up with TRBD1. The germline CDR1 and CDR2 sequences are MDHEN and SYDVKM. The CDR3 extends over 15 amino acids. The ends lost 6 bases at V and 3 bases at J; junction bases unmatched: 10. The CDR3 reads CASSPLDRSHTEAFF. The CDR3 DNA reads TGTGCCAGCAGCCCGTTGGACAGGAGTCACACTGAAGCTTTCTTT.

This clone was picked up a small number of times. The chain recombines TRBV2 with TRBJ1-2, with TRBD1 matching 7 bases. The germline gives CDR1 SNHLY, CDR2 FYNNEI. This CDR3 is built from 15 residues. Unmatched junction bases numbered 7, after V lost 2 bases and J lost 4 bases. CDR3 coding DNA: TGTGCCAGCAGTGAAAGGTCGGGGACAGCCTATGGCTACACCTTC. Its protein product is CASSERSGTAYGYTF.

V gene TRBV19 combines with J gene TRBJ2-2; 9 bases agree with TRBD1. J gave up 1 base and V 6 bases, and 3 bases lay outside the gene matches. This CDR3 comprises 15 residues. Germline-derived CDR1 and CDR2 are LNHDA and SQIVND (reference sequence). The chain's CDR3 is CASRRDRVNTGELFF. Written as DNA, the CDR3 is TGTGCCAGTAGAAGGGACAGGGTGAACACCGGGGAGCTGTTTTTT.

The CDR3: CASSAGLRGQHSPLHF. Written as DNA, the CDR3 is TGCGCCAGCAGTGCCGGACTCCGGGGACAGCATTCACCCCTCCACTTT. The chain employs TRBV10-1 and TRBJ1-6, with TRBD1 identical over 7 bases. The CDR3 consists of 16 residues. With 4 bases clipped from V and 8 bases from J, the junction kept 11 bases outside the gene matches. Germline CDR1 WNHNN, CDR2 SYGVQD (reference sequence).

The genes are TRBV10-3 and TRBJ2-7, with 7 bases that match TRBD2. Trimming removed 3 bases from V and 4 bases from J; junction bases left unmatched: 9. Germline V gene lookup returns CDR1 ENHRY and CDR2 SYGVKD. CDR3 length: 15 residues. In nucleotides, the CDR3 is TGTGCCATCAGTGATACCGGACTAGGAGGATACGAGCAGTACTTC. Its protein is CAISDTGLGGYEQYF.

This chain connects TRBV9 to TRBJ1-5, with D tentatively TRBD1 (6 bases). CDR1 and CDR2 from the germline V gene are SGDLS and YYNGEE. Trimming left V 5 bases short and J 5 bases short, with 14 bases between. The CDR3 is 14 amino acids. CDR3 sequence reads: CASSATGSYQPQHF. The DNA of the CDR3 is TGTGCCAGCAGTGCAACAGGGTCCTATCAGCCCCAGCATTTT.

The chain employs TRBV10-3 and TRBJ2-1; the match to TRBD2 covers 7 bases. V trimming: 4 bases; J trimming: 3 bases; junction bases outside the gene matches: 30. The CDR3 loop spans 23 amino acids. Germline CDR1 and CDR2: ENHRY and SYGVKD. The CDR3 loop reads CAISVGLDLSQGGDVKNYNEQFF. Written as DNA, the CDR3 is TGTGCCATCAGTGTAGGACTAGACCTCAGCCAGGGAGGAGACGTAAAAAACTACAATGAGCAGTTCTTC.